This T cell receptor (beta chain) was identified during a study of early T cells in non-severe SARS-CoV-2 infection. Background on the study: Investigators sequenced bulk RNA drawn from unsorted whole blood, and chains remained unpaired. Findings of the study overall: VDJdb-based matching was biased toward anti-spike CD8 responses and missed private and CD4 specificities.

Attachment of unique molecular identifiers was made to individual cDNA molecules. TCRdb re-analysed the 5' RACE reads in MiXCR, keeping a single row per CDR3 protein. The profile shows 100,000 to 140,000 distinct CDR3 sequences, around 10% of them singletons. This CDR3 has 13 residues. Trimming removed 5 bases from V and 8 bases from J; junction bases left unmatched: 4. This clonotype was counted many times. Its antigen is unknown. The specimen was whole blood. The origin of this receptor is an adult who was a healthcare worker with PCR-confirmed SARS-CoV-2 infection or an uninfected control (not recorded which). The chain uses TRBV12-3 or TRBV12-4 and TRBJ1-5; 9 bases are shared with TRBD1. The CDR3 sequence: CASSTGGGKPQHF. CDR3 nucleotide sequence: TGTGCCAGCAGTACAGGGGGCGGGAAGCCCCAGCATTTT.